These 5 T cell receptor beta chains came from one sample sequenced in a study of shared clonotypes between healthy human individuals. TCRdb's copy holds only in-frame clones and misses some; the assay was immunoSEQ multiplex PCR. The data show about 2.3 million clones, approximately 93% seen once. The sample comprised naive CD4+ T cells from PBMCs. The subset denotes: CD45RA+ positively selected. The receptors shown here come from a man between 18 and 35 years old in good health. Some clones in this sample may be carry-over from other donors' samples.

The DNA of the CDR3 is TGTGCCATCAGTGGGGCTAGCGGGGCGAACAATGAGCAGTTCTTC. It encodes CAISGASGANNEQFF. V gene TRBV10-3 combines with J gene TRBJ2-1; 9 bases align to TRBD2. Trimming at V came to 4 bases and at J to 5 bases, leaving 6 bases not matched to a gene. This CDR3 comprises 15 residues. Germline assignment: CDR1 ENHRY and CDR2 SYGVKD.

The CDR3 nucleotides are TGTGCCAGCAGCTCGGGACTAGCGGGACCCTCCTACGAGCAGTACTTC. This translates into CASSSGLAGPSYEQYF. The V and J genes are TRBV11-2 and TRBJ2-7; 13 positions agree with TRBD2. The germline gives CDR1 SGHAT, CDR2 FQNNGV. The CDR3 totals 16 residues. V was clipped by 4 bases and J by 0 bases; unmatched bases: 3.

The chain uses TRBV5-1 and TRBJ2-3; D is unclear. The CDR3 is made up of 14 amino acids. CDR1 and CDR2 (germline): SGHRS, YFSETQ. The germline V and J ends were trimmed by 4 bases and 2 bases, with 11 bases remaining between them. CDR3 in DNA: TGCGCCAGCAGCCGGTCTCTAGACACAGATACGCAGTATTTT. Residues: CASSRSLDTDTQYF. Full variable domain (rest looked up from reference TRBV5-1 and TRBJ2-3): KAGVTQTPRYLIKTRGQQVTLSCSPISGHRSVSWYQQTPGQGLQFLFEYFSETQRNKGNFPGRFSGRQFSNSRSEMNVSTLELGDSALYLCASSRSLDTDTQYFGPGTRLTVL.

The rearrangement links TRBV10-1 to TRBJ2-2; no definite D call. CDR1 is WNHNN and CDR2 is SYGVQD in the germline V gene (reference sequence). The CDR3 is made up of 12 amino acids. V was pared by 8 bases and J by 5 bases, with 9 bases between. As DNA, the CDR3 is TGCGCCAGCGGCCAGGTGACCGGGGAGCTGTTTTTT. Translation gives CASGQVTGELFF.

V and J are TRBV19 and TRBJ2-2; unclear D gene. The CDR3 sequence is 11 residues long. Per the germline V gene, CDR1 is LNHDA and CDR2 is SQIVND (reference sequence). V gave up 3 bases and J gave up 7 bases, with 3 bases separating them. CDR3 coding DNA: TGTGCCAGTAGTATCCTCGGGGAGCTGTTTTTT. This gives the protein CASSILGELFF. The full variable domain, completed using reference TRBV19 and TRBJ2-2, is DGGITQSPKYLFRKEGQNVTLSCEQNLNHDAMYWYRQDPGQGLRLIYYSQIVNDFQKGDIAEGYSVSREKKESFPLTVTSAQKNPTAFYLCASSILGELFFGEGSRLTVL.